This TCR beta chain was found in a study of CD4 T cells in relation to SARS-CoV-2 and coronaviruses. Study-wide background: Controls used an HIV-1 Nef peptide pool or no peptide.

A word on this clone: Antigen unknown.

Only in-frame clones appear in the TCRdb table, and some are missing; sequencing was by immunoSEQ multiplex PCR. This sample has 29,000 or so clones; nearly 80% occur once, and the top ten carry roughly 20%. Before the COVID-19 pandemic, during about 2011-2019, CD4+ T cells were taken from unexposed donors. Isolation of CD4+ T cells took place after about 10 days in culture. The CDR3 contains 16 residues. This receptor was identified in a human donor in good health. The chain recombines TRBV21-1 with TRBJ2-7; TRBD1 is the table's D call, not checked against the DNA. TRBV21-1 is listed as a pseudogene. The specimen sequenced was CD4+ T cells from PBMCs, cultured in vitro. The CDR3: CASSTTNWGLSYEQYF. The DNA of the CDR3 is TGTGCCAGCAGCACAACTAATTGGGGGCTCTCCTACGAGCAGTACTTC.